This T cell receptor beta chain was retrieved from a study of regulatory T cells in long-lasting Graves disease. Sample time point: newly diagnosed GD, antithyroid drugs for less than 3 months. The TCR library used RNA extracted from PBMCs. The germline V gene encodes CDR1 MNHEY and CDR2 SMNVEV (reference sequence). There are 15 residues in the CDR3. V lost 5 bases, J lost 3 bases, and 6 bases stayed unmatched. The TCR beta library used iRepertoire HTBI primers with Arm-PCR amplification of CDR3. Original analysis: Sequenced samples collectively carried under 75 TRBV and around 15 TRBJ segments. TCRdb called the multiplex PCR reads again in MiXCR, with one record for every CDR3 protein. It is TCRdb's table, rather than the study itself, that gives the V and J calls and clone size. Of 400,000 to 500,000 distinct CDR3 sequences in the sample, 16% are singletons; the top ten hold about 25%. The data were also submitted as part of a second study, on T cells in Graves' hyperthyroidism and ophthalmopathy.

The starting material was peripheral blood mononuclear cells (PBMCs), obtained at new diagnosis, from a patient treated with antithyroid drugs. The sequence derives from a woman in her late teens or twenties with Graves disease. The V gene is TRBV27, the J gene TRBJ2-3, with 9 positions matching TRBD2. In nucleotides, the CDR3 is TGTGCCAGCAGTAAAGCGGGAGGATGGACAGATACGCAGTATTTT. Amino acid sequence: CASSKAGGWTDTQYF.